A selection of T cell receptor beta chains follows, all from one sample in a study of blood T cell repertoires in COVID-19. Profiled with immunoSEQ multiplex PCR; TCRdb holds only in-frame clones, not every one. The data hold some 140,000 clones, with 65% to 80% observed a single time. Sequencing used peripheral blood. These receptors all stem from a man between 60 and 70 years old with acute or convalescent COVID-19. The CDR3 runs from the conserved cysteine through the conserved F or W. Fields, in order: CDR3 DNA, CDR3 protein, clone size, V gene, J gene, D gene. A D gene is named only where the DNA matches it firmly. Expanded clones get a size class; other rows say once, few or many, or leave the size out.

TGTGCCAGCAGTCCTACAGGGTACGGCTACACCTTC	CASSPTGYGYTF	NA	TRBV12-3/TRBV12-4	TRBJ1-2	NA
TGTGCCAGCAGCCAAGATTCACCCGGGACTAATGAAAAACTGTTTTTT	CASSQDSPGTNEKLFF	NA	TRBV4-2	TRBJ1-4	NA
TGCAGCGCAAGCCCGGGACTAGCAACCTACAATGAGCAGTTCTTC	CSASPGLATYNEQFF	NA	TRBV29-1	TRBJ2-1	TRBD2
TGTGCCAGCAGTTTAGCAGGGTACAATGAGCAGTTCTTC	CASSLAGYNEQFF	NA	TRBV28	TRBJ2-1	NA
TGCGCCAGCAGCTTCTCGACTAGCGGGAGGGCCGGGAACACCGGGGAGCTGTTTTTT	CASSFSTSGRAGNTGELFF	few	TRBV5-1	TRBJ2-2	TRBD2
TGCGCCAGCAGCTCAGGGGTTTATGATGAAAAACTGTTTTTT	CASSSGVYDEKLFF	NA	TRBV5-1	TRBJ1-4	NA
TGTGCCAGCAGTCCATACGGACAGACCTTGAACACTGAAGCTTTCTTT	CASSPYGQTLNTEAFF	NA	TRBV27	TRBJ1-1	NA
TGTGCCAGCAGTTACCTAGCGGGAGGGATCAATGAGCAGTTCTTC	CASSYLAGGINEQFF	NA	TRBV6-2/TRBV6-3	TRBJ2-1	TRBD2
NA	CASSSSENYGYTF	NA	TRBV28	TRBJ1-2	NA
TGTGCCAGTAGCAATCAGGGGGTCTTGAACACTGAAGCTTTCTTT	CASSNQGVLNTEAFF	NA	TRBV19	TRBJ1-1	TRBD1
TGTGCCAGTAGCGTACAGGGGTCCACTAACTATGGCTACACCTTC	CASSVQGSTNYGYTF	NA	TRBV19	TRBJ1-2	TRBD1
TGTGCCAGCTCACCGCTACGGACAGGGTCGGACACCGGGGAGCTGTTTTTT	CASSPLRTGSDTGELFF	NA	TRBV18	TRBJ2-2	TRBD1
TGTGCCAGTAGTATTGGCACAGGGGAGGTCTACGAGCAGTACTTC	CASSIGTGEVYEQYF	NA	TRBV19	TRBJ2-7	NA
TGTGCCAGCAGGAAAACCGGGGATATTAATTCACCCCTCCACTTT	CASRKTGDINSPLHF	NA	TRBV9	TRBJ1-6	NA
TGTGCCAGCAGCTTAGCCCTGGGGCCCGGGGAGCTGTTTTTT	CASSLALGPGELFF	NA	TRBV7-2	TRBJ2-2	NA